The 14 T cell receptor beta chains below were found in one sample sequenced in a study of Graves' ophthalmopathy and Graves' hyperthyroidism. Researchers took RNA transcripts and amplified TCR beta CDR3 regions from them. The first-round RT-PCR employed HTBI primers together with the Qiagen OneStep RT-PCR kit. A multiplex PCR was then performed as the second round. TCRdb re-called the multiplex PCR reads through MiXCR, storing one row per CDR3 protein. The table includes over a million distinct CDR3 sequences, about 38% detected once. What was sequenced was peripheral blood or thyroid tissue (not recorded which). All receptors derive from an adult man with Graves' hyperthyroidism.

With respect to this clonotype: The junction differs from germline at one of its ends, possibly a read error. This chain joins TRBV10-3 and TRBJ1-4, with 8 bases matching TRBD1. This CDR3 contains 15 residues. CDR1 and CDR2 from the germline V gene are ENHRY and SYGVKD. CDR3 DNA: TGTGCCAGCAGTCGTCGGACAGGGACTAATGAAAAACTGTTTTTT. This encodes CASSRRTGTNEKLFF.

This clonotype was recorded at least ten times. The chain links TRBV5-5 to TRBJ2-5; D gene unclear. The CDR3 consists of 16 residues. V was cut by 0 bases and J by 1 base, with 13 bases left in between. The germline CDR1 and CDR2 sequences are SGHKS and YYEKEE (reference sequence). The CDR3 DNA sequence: TGTGCCAGCAGCTTGGGAGGTGGGATAACCCAAGAGACCCAGTACTTC. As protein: CASSLGGGITQETQYF.

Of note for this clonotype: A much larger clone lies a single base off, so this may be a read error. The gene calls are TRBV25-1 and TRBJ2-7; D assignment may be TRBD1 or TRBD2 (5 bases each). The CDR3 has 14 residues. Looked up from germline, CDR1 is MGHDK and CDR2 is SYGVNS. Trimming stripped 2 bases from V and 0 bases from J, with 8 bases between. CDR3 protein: CASSEGDGSYEQYF. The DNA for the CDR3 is TGTGCCAGCAGTGAAGGGGACGGCTCCTACGAGCAGTACTTC.

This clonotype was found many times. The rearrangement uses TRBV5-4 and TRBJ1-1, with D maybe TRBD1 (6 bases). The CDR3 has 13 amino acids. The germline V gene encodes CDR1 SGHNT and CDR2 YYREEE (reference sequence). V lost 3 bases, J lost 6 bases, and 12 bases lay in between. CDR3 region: CASSWGGGAEAFF. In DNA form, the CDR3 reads TGTGCCAGCAGCTGGGGCGGGGGCGCTGAAGCTTTCTTT.

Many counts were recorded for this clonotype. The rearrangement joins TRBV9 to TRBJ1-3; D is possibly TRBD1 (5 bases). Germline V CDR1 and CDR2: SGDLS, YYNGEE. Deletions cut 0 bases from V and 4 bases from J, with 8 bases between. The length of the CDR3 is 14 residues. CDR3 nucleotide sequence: TGTGCCAGCAGCGTAGGGGGCAACGGAAACACCATATATTTT. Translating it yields CASSVGGNGNTIYF.

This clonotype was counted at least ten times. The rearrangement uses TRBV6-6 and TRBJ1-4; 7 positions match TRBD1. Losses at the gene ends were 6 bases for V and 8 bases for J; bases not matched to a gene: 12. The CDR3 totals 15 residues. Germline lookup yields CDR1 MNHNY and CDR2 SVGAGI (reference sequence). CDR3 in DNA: TGTGCCAGCAGAGCCCGTACAGGGGAGGACGAAAAACTGTTTTTT. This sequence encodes CASRARTGEDEKLFF.

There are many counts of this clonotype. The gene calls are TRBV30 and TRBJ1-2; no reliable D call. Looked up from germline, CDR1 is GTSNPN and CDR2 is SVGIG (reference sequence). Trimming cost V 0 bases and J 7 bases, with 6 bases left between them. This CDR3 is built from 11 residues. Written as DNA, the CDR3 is TGTGCCTGGAGTGTAGGTGGTGGCTACACCTTC. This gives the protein CAWSVGGGYTF.

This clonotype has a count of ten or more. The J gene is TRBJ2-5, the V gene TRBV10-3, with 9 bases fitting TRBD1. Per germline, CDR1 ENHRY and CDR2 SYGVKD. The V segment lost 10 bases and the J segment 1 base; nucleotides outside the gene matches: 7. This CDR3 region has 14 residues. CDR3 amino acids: CATTPGQGQETQYF. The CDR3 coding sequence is TGTGCCACAACACCGGGACAGGGCCAAGAGACCCAGTACTTC.

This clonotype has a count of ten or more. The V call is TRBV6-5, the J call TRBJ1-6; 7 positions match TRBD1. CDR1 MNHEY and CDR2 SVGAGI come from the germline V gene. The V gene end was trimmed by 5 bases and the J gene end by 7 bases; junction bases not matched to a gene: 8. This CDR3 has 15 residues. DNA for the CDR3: TGTGCCAGCAGTCCCCGGACAGGCTGGAATTCACCCCTCCACTTT. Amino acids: CASSPRTGWNSPLHF.

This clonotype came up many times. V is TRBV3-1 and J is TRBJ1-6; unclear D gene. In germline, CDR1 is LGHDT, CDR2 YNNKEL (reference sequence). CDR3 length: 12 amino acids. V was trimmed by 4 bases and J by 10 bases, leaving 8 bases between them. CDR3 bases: TGTGCCAGCAGCCGGGGTCGGTCACCCCTCCACTTT. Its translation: CASSRGRSPLHF.

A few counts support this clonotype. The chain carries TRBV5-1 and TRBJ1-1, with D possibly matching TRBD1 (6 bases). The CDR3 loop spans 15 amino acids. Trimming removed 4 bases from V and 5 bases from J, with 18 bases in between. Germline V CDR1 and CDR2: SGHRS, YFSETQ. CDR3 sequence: CASSPRTGAWTEAFF. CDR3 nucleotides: TGCGCCAGCAGCCCACGCACGGGGGCATGGACTGAAGCTTTCTTT.

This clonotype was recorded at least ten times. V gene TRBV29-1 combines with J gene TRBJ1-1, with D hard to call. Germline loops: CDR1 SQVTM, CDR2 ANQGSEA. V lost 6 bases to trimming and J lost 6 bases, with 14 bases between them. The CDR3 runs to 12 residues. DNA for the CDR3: TGCAGCGTAAAAGACGTGGCGGCTGAAGCTTTCTTT. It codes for CSVKDVAAEAFF. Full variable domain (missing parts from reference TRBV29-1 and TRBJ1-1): SAVISQKPSRDICQRGTSLTIQCQVDSQVTMMFWYRQQPGQSLTLIATANQGSEATYESGFVIDKFPISRPNLTFSTLTVSNMSPEDSSIYLCSVKDVAAEAFFGQGTRLTVV.

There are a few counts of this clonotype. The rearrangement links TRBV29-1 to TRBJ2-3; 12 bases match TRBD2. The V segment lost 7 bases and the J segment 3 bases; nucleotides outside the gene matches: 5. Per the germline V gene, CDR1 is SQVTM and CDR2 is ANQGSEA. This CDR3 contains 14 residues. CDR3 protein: CSALGLAGTDTQYF. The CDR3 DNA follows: TGCAGCGCCCTCGGACTAGCGGGGACAGATACGCAGTATTTT.

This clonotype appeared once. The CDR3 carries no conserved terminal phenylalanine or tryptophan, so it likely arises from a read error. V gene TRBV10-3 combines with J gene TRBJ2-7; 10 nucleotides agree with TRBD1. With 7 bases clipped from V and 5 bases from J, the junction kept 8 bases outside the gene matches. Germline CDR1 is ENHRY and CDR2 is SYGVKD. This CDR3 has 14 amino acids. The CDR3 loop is CAINSGQGIHEQYL. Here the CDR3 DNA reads TGTGCCATCAATTCGGGACAGGGGATACACGAGCAGTACCTC.